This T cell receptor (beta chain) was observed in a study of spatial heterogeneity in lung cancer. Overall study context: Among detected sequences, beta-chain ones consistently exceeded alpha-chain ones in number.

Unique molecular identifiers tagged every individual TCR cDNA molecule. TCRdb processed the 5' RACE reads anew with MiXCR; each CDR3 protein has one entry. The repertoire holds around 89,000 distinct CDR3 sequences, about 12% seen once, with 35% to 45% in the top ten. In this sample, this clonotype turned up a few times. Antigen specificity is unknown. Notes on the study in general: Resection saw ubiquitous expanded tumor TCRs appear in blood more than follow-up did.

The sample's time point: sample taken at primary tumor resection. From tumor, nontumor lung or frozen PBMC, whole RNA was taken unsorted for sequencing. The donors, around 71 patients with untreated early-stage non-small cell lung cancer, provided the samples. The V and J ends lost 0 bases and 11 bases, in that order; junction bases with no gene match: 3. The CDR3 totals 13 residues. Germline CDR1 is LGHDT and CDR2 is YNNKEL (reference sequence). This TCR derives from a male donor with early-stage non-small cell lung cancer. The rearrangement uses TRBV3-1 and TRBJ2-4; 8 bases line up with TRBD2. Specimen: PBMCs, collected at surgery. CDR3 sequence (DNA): TGTGCCAGCAGCCAAGAAGCTAGCGGGTTTCAGTACTTC. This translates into CASSQEASGFQYF.